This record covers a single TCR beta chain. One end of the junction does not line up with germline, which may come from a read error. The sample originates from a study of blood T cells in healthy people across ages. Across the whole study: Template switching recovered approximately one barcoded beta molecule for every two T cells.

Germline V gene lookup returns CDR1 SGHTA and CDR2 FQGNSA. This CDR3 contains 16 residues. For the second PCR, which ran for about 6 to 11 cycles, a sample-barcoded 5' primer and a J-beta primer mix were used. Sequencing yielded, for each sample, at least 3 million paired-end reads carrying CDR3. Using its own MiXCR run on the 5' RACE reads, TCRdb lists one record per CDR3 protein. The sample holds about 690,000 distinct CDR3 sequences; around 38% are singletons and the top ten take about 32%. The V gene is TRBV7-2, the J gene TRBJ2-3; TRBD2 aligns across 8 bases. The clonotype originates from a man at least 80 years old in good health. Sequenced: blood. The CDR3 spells CASSRTSGTSTDAQYF. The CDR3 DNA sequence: TGTGCCAGCAGCCGCACTAGCGGAACTAGCACAGATGCGCAGTATTTT.